This record covers a single T cell receptor (beta chain). The data belong to a study of blood T cell repertoires in COVID-19. About the study: The cDNA or gDNA used as material had been derived from T cells, B-cell-depleted T cells, or PBMCs.

The table came from immunoSEQ multiplex PCR; TCRdb's copy has only in-frame clones and leaves some out. The sample includes over 150,000 clones, roughly 83% of them seen just once. The CDR3 is made up of 13 amino acids. V was clipped by 9 bases and J by 4 bases, with 13 bases between them. CDR1 is MNHNY and CDR2 is SVGAGI in the germline V gene (reference sequence). The sample consisted of peripheral blood. The chain joins TRBV6-6 to TRBJ1-5, with D hard to call. The sequence was collected from a woman aged 55-75 years with acute or convalescent COVID-19. Here the CDR3 reads CASNTENNQPQHF. The CDR3 DNA is TGTGCCAGTAACACAGAGAATAATCAGCCCCAGCATTTT.